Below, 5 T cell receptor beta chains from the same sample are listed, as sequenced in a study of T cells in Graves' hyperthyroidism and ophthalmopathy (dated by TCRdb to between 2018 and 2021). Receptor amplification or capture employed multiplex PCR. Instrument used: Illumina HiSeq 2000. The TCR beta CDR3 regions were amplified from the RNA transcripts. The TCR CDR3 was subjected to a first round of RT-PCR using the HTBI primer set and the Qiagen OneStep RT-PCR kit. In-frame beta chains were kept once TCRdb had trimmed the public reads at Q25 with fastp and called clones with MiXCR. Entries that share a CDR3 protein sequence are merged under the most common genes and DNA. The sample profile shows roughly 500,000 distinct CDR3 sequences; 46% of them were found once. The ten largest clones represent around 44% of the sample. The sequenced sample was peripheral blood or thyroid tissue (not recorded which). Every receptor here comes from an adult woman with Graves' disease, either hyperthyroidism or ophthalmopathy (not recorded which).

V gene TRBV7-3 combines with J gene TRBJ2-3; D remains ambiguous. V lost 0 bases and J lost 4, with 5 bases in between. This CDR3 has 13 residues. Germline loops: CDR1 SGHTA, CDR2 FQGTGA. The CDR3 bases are TGTGCCAGCAGCTTAACGCATCCAGATACGCAGTATTTT. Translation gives CASSLTHPDTQYF.

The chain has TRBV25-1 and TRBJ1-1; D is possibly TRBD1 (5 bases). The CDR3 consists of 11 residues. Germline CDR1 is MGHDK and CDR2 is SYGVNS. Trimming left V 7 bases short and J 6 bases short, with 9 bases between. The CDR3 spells CASKGFAEAFF. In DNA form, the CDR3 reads TGTGCCAGCAAGGGGTTCGCTGAAGCTTTCTTT. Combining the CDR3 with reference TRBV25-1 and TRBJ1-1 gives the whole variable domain EADIYQTPRYLVIGTGKKITLECSQTMGHDKMYWYQQDPGMELHLIHYSYGVNSTEKGDLSSESTVSRIRTEHFPLTLESARPSHTSQYLCASKGFAEAFFGQGTRLTVV.

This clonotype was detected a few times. The CDR3 loop is CSVNKPGTGSGYTF. Here the CDR3 DNA reads TGCAGCGTCAACAAACCCGGGACAGGAAGTGGCTACACCTTC. V usage is TRBV29-1 and J usage is TRBJ1-2, with 8 bases aligning to TRBD1. The V and J ends lost 6 bases and 7 bases, in that order; junction bases with no gene match: 13. The CDR3 contains 14 residues. Germline V gene sequence: CDR1 SQVTM, CDR2 ANQGSEA.

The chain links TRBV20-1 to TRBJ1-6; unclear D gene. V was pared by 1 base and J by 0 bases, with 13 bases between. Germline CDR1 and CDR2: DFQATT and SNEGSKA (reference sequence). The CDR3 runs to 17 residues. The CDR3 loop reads CSARGETTSSYNSPLHF. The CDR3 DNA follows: TGCAGTGCTAGAGGGGAGACCACGAGCTCCTATAATTCACCCCTCCACTTT.

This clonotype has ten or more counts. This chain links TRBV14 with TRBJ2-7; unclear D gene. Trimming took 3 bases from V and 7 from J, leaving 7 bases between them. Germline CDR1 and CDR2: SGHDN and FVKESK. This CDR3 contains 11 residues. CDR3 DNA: TGTGCCAGCAGCCAGGGATTTGAGCAGTACTTC. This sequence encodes CASSQGFEQYF.